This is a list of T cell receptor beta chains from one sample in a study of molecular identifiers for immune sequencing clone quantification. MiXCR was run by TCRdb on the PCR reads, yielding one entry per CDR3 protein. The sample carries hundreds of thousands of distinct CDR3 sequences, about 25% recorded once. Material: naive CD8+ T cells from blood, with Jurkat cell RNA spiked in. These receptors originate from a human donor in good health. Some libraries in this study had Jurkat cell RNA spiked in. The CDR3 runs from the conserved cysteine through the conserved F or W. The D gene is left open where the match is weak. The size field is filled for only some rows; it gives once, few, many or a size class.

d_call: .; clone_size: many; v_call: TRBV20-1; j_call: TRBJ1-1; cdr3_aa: CSATGPEHTEAFF; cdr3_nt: TGCAGTGCTACCGGACCCGAGCACACTGAAGCTTTCTTT
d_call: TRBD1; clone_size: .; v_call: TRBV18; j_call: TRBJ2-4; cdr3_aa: CASWGQGAWVHIQYF; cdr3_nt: TGTGCCAGCTGGGGACAGGGGGCGTGGGTTCACATTCAGTACTTC
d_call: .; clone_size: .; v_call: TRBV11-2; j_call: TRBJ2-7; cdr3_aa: CASSLVRLALDEQYF; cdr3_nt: TGTGCCAGCAGCTTAGTGCGGTTGGCGCTCGACGAGCAGTACTTC
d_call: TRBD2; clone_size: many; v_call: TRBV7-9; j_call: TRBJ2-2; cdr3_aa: CASSRAETSLTGELFF; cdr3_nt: TGTGCCAGCAGCCGGGCGGAGACTAGCTTAACCGGGGAGCTGTTTTTT
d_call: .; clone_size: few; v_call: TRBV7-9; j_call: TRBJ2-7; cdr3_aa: CASSLEFFEQHF; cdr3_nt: TGTGCCAGCAGCTTAGAATTCTTTGAGCAGCACTTC
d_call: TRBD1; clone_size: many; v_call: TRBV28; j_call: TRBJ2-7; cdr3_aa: CASRTGGPYEQYF; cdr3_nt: TGTGCCAGCAGGACAGGGGGCCCCTACGAGCAGTACTTC
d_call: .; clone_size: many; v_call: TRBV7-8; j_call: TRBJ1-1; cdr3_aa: CASSLRLNTEAFF; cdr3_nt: TGTGCCAGCAGCTTGAGACTCAACACTGAAGCTTTCTTT
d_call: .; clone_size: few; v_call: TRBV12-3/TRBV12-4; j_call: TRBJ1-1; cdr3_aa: CASSSLGSAFF; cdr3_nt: TGTGCCAGCAGTTCCCTGGGGTCAGCTTTCTTT
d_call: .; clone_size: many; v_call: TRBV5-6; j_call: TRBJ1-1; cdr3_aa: CASSLQGFTEAFF; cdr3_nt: TGTGCCAGCAGCCTGCAGGGGTTTACTGAAGCTTTCTTT
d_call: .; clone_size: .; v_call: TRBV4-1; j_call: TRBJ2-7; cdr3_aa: CASSQGGDASEQYF; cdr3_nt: TGCGCCAGCAGCCAAGGAGGGGACGCGTCTGAGCAGTACTTC
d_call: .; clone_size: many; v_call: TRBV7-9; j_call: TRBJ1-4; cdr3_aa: CASSPTKQGPNEKLFF; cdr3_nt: TGTGCCAGCAGCCCAACCAAGCAGGGACCTAATGAAAAACTGTTTTTT
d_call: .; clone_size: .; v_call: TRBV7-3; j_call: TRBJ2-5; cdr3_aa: CDSSSLGQETQYF; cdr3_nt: TGTGACAGCAGCTCGTTGGGACAAGAGACCCAGTACTTC
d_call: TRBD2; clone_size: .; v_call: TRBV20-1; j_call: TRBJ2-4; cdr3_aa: CSVAGVGTDIQYF; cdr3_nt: TGCAGTGTAGCGGGAGTGGGGACAGACATTCAGTACTTC
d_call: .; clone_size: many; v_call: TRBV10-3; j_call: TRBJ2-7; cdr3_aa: CAISEAEVLYEQYF; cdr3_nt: TGTGCCATCAGTGAGGCGGAGGTACTCTACGAGCAGTACTTC
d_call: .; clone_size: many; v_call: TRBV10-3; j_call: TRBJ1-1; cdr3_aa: CAISESGGAEAFF; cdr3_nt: TGTGCCATCAGTGAGTCGGGAGGGGCTGAAGCTTTCTTT
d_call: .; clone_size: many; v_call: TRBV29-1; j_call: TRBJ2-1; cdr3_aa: CSVESTPGHIVPEQFF; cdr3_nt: TGCAGCGTTGAATCGACCCCCGGTCATATTGTTCCTGAGCAGTTCTTC
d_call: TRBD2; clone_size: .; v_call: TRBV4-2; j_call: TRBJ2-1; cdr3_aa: CASSQEGRTSGSADEQFF; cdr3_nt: TGTGCCAGCAGCCAAGAAGGTCGGACTAGCGGGAGTGCGGATGAGCAGTTCTTC
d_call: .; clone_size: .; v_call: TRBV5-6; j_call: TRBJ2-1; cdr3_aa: CATSWLREPYNEQSF; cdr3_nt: TGTGCCACCTCCTGGTTGCGGGAACCTTACAATGAGCAGTCCTTC
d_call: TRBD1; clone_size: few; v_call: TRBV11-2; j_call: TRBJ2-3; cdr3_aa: CASSSSRDRGTDTQYF; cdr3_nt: TGTGCCAGCAGCTCCTCGAGGGACAGGGGCACAGATACGCAGTATTTT
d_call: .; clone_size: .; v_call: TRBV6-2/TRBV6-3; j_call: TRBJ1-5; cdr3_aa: CASRGGAKRIQPQHF; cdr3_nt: TGTGCCAGTCGCGGCGGGGCAAAGCGTATTCAGCCCCAGCATTTT
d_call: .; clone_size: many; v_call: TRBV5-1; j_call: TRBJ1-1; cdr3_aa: CASSRTNTEAFF; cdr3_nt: TGCGCCAGCAGCCGTACGAACACTGAAGCTTTCTTT
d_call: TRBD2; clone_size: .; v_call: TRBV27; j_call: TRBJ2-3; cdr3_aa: CASSSGTSGSWSTDTQYF; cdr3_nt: TGTGCCAGCAGCTCCGGGACTAGCGGGAGTTGGAGCACAGATACGCAGTATTTT
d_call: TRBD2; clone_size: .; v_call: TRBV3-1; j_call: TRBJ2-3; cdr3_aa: CASSQDSGRGSDTQYF; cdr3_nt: TGTGCCAGCAGCCAAGATAGCGGGAGGGGGTCAGATACGCAGTATTTT
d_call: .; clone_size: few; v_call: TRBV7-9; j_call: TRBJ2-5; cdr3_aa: CASSLDLGPETQYF; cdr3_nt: TGTGCCAGCAGCTTAGACTTGGGACCAGAGACCCAGTACTTC
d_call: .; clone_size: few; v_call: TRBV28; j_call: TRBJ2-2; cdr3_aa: CASSPTGLANTGELFF; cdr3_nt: TGTGCCAGCAGTCCAACGGGACTGGCGAACACCGGGGAGCTGTTTTTT
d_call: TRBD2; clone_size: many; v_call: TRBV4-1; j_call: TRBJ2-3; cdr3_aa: CASSQALAGGQSSTDTQYF; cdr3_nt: TGCGCCAGCAGCCAAGCGCTAGCGGGGGGGCAATCGAGCACAGATACGCAGTATTTT
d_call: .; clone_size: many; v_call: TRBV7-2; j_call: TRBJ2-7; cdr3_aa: CASSPRQVLGYEQYF; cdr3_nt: TGTGCCAGCAGCCCTCGACAGGTGCTGGGTTACGAGCAGTACTTC
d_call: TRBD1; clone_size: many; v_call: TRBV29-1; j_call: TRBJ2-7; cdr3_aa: CSAGTGGSYEQYF; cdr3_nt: TGCAGCGCCGGGACAGGGGGTTCCTACGAGCAGTACTTC
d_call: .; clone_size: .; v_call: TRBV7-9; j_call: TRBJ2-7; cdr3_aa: CASSLVVAGNKYEQYF; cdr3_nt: TGTGCCAGCAGCTTAGTTGTCGCGGGGAACAAGTACGAGCAGTACTTC
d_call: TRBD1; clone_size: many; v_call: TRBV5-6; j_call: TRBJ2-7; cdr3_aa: CASTRNGGTGVHEQYF; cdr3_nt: TGTGCCAGCACCCGTAATGGGGGGACAGGGGTGCACGAGCAGTACTTC
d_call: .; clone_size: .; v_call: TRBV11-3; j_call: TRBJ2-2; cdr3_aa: CASSLGSGGLNTGELFF; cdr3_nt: TGTGCCAGCAGCTTAGGGTCCGGGGGGCTGAACACCGGGGAGCTGTTTTTT
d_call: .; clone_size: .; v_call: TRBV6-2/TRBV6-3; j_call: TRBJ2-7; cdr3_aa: CASWETRALGYEQYF; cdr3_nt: TGTGCCAGCTGGGAAACGCGGGCCCTCGGCTACGAGCAGTACTTC
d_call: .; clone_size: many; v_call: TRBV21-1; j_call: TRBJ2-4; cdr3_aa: CASSKVRGAKNIQYF; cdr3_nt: TGTGCCAGCAGCAAGGTTCGTGGAGCCAAAAACATTCAGTACTTC
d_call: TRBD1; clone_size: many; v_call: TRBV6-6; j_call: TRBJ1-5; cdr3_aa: CASSYGDRANQPQHF; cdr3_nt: TGTGCCAGCAGTTACGGGGACAGGGCGAATCAGCCCCAGCATTTT
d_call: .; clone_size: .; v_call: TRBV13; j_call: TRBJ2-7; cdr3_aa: CASSATRADYEQYF; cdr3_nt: TGTGCCAGCAGCGCGACTCGGGCCGACTACGAGCAGTACTTC
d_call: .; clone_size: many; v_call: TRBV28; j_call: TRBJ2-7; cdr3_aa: CASSFRGLTYEQYF; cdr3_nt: TGTGCCAGCAGTTTTCGGGGACTGACCTACGAGCAGTACTTC
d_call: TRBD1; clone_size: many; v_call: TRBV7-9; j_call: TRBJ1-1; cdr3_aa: CASSWPGQGAQTEAFF; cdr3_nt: TGTGCCAGCAGCTGGCCTGGACAGGGGGCGCAGACTGAAGCTTTCTTT
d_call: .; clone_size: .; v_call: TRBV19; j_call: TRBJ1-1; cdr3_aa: CASSIGGGTDAFF; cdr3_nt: TGTGCCAGTAGTATAGGGGGGGGCACTGATGCTTTCTTT
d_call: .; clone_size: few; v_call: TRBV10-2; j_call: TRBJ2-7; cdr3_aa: CASSDLIYEQYF; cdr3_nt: TGCGCCAGCAGTGACCTTATCTACGAGCAGTACTTC
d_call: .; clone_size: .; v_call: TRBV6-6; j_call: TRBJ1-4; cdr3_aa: CASTQTPDEKLFF; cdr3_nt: TGTGCCAGCACCCAGACTCCTGATGAAAAACTGTTTTTT
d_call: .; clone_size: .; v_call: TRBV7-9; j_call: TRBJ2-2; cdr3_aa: CASSSPQAGELFF; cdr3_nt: TGTGCCAGCAGCTCCCCACAGGCCGGGGAGCTGTTTTTT
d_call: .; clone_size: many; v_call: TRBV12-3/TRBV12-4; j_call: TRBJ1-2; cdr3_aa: CASSPRGGYGYTF; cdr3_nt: TGTGCCAGCAGTCCAAGAGGGGGCTATGGCTACACCTTC
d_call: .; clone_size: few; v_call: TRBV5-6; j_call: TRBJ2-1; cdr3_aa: CASSPASYNEQFF; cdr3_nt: TGTGCCAGCAGCCCTGCCTCCTACAATGAGCAGTTCTTC
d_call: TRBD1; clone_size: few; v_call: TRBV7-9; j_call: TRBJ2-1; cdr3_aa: CASSVGQGVPYNEQFF; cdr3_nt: TGTGCCAGCAGCGTGGGACAGGGGGTACCCTACAATGAGCAGTTCTTC
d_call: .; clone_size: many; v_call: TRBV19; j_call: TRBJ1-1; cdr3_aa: CASSISVNTEAFF; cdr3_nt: TGTGCCAGTAGTATATCCGTGAACACTGAAGCTTTCTTT
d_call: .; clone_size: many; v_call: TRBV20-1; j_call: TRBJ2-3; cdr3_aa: CSATWSGDTQYF; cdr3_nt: TGCAGTGCTACCTGGTCCGGAGATACGCAGTATTTT
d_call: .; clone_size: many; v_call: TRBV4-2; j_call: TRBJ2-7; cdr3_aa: CASSQGGTGRLEQYF; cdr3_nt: TGTGCCAGCAGCCAAGGGGGAACAGGGAGGTTGGAGCAGTACTTC
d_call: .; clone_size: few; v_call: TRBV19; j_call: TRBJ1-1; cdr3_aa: CASSMGATEAFF; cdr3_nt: TGTGCCAGTAGTATGGGGGCCACTGAAGCTTTCTTT
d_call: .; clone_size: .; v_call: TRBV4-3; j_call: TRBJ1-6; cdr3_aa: CASRGPYNSPLHF; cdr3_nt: TGCGCCAGCAGAGGCCCCTATAATTCACCCCTCCACTTT
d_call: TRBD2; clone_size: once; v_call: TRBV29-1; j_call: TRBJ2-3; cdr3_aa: CSVVLAGEGDAQYF; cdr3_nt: TGCAGCGTTGTTCTAGCTGGGGAGGGTGATGCGCAGTATTTT
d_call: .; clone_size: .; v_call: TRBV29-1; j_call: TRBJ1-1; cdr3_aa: CSAEIVGGTEAFF; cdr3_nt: TGCAGCGCTGAGATAGTGGGGGGGACTGAAGCTTTCTTT
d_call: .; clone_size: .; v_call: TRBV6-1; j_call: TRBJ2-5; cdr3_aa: CASSEEAVLETQYF; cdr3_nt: TGTGCCAGCAGTGAAGAGGCAGTTTTAGAGACCCAGTACTTC
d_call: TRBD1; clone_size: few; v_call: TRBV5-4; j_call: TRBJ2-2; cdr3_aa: CASSFQGADTGELFF; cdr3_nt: TGTGCCAGCAGCTTTCAGGGGGCGGACACCGGGGAGCTGTTTTTT
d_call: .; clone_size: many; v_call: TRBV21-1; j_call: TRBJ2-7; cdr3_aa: CASSALAGVEGRPDLGAYEQYF; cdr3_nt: TGTGCCAGCAGCGCACTAGCGGGAGTTGAAGGACGGCCAGACTTGGGGGCCTACGAGCAGTACTTC
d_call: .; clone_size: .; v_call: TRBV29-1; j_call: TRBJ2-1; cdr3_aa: CSVETVNYNEQFF; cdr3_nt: TGCAGCGTTGAGACTGTCAACTACAATGAGCAGTTCTTC
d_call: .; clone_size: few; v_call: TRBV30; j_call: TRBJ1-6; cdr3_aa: CAWSVEDPLDSPLHF; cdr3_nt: TGTGCCTGGAGTGTAGAGGACCCTCTGGATTCACCCCTCCACTTT
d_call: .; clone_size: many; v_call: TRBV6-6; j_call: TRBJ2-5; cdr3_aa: CASSYGGASAQYF; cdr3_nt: TGTGCCAGCAGTTACGGCGGAGCCTCGGCCCAGTACTTC
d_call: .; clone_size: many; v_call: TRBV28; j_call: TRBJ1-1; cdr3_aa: CASRLGMNTEAFF; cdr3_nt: TGTGCCAGCAGATTGGGGATGAACACTGAAGCTTTCTTT
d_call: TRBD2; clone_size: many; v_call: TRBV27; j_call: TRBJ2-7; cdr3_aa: CASSYQGGNEQYF; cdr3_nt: TGTGCCAGCAGTTACCAGGGAGGGAACGAGCAGTACTTC
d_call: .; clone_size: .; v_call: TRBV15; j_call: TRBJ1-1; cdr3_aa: CATSRDGNTEAFF; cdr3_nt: TGTGCCACCAGCAGAGATGGTAACACTGAAGCTTTCTTT